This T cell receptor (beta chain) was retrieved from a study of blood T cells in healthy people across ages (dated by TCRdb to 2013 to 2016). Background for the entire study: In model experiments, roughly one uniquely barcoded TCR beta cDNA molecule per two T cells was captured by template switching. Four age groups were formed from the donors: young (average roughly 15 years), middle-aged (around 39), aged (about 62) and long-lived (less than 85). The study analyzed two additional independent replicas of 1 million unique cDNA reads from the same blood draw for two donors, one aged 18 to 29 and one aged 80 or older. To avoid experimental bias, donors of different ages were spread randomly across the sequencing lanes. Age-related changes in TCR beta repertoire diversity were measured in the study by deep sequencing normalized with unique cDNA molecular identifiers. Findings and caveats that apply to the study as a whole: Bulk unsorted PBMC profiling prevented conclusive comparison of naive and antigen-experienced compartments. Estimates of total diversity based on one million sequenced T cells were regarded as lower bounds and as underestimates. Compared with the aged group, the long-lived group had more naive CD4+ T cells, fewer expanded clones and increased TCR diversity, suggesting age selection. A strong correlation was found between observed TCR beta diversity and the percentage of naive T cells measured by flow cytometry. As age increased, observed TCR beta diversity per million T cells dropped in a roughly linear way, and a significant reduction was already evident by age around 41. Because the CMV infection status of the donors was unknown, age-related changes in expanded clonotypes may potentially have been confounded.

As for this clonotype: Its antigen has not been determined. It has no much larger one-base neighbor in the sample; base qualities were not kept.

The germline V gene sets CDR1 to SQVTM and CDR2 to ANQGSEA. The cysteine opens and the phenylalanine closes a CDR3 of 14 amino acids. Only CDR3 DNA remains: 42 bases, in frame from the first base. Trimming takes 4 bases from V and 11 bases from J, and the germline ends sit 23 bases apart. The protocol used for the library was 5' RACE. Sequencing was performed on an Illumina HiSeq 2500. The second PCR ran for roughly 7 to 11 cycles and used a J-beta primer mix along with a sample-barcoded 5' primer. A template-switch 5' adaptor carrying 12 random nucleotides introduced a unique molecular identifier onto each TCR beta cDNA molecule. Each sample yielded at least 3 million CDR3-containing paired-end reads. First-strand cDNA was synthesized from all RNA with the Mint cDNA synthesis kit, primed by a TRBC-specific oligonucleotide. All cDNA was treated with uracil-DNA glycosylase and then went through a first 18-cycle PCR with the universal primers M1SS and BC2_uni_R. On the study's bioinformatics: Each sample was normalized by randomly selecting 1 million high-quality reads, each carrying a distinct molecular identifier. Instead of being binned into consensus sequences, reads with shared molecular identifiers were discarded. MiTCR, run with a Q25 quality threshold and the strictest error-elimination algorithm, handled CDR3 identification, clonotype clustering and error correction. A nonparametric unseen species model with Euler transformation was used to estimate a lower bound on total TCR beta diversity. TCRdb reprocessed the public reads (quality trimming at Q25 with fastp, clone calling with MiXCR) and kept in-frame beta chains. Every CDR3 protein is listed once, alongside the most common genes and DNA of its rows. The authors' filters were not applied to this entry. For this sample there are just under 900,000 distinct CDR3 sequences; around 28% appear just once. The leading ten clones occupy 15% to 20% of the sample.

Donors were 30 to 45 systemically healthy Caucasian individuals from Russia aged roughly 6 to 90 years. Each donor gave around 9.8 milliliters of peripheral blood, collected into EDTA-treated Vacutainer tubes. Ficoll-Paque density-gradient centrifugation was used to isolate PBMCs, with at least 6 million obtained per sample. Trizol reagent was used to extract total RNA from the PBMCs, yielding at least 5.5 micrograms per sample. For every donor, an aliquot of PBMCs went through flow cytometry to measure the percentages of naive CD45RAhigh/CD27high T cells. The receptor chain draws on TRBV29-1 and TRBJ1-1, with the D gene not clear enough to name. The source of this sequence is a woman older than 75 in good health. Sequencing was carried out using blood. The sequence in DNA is TGCAGCGTTGTGGTTGTAGGTGAGACGCCTTCGGCTTTCTTT. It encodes CSVVVVGETPSAFF.